This TCR beta chain appears in the sequencing data of a study of T cell repertoires in cytomegalovirus infection. Study in general: From public TCR beta signatures came an indication of both CMV infection and matching HLA type. Study findings and constraints: Predominance within the ex vivo response was attributable to HLA-C-restricted CMV-specific TCR beta clonotypes.

TCRdb reanalysed the reads using MiXCR and keeps one entry per CDR3 protein. The sample holds some 940,000 distinct CDR3 sequences, around 31% seen once. This clonotype was counted between two and nine times. Antigen specificity is unknown. Unmatched junction bases numbered 6, after V lost 5 bases and J lost 2 bases. The length of the CDR3 is 15 residues. CDR1 SGHVS and CDR2 FNYEAQ come from the germline V gene. Sequencing was performed on cultured CD8+ T cells from PBMCs, taken from culture after CMV antigen stimulation. This TCR came from a human donor in good health (CMV status not recorded). Some clones in this sample may be carry-over from other donors' samples. V usage is TRBV7-6 and J usage is TRBJ1-3, with 7 bases matching TRBD1. The CDR3 is CASSQQGSPGNTIYF. The CDR3 DNA reads TGTGCCAGCAGCCAACAGGGGAGTCCTGGAAACACCATATATTTT.